This T cell receptor beta chain was sequenced for a study of cytomegalovirus exposure and HLA in healthy donors. Study-wide results and caveats: Later, TCR association rates were found to vary by HLA locus, highest for DRB1 and lowest for HLA-C. Earlier findings revealed that most TCR beta V segments proved productive either about 87% or about 30% of the time.

Use of 60 Vbeta and 13 Jbeta primers characterized the PCR. TCRdb's table, derived via immunoSEQ multiplex PCR, lists solely in-frame clones and lacks some. The table lists fewer than 200,000 clones, approximately 71% of them singletons, with approximately 1.6% in the top ten. Germline-derived CDR1 and CDR2 are SGHRS and YFSETQ. The CDR3 is 15 residues long. V lost 0 bases and J lost 3; bases outside the gene matches: 2. About this clone: As yet, its antigen is unknown.

Samples came from healthy bone marrow donors. This clonotype was obtained from a girl between 10 and 17 years old in good health and CMV-seronegative. Sequenced input: PBMCs. The chain links TRBV5-1 to TRBJ2-3, with 9 bases that match TRBD1. CDR3 sequence: CASSLGDRETDTQYF. DNA of the CDR3: TGCGCCAGCAGCTTGGGGGACAGGGAAACAGATACGCAGTATTTT.